Listed below are T cell receptor beta chains from one sample, sequenced in a study of cytomegalovirus exposure and HLA in healthy donors. Only in-frame clones appear in the TCRdb table, and some are missing; sequencing was by immunoSEQ multiplex PCR. The table has roughly 65,000 clones, 80% seen once; the top ten hold approximately 4.3%. Sample: PBMCs. The receptors were gathered from a woman in her 30s in good health and CMV-seronegative. The conserved cysteine and the conserved F or W are not part of the CDR3 here.

len	v_gene	j_gene	CDR3aa
12	TRBV7-9	TRBJ2-1	ASSPGTDYNEQF
11	TRBV7-2	TRBJ2-5	ASSSETGGTQY
15	TRBV4-3	TRBJ2-1	ASSQGGTTTDYNEQF
13	TRBV2	TRBJ1-5	ASSGTGALSQPQH
14	TRBV28	TRBJ1-1	ASSPSTRGVNTEAF
14	TRBV5-4	TRBJ2-2	ASSLTGGANTGELF
12	TRBV11-2	TRBJ1-2	ASSLERGNFGYT
11	TRBV27	TRBJ1-1	ASSLEGSTEAF
13	TRBV4-1	TRBJ2-1	ASSQRGGSYNEQF
12	TRBV15	TRBJ1-6	ATRTRQAGSPLH
9	TRBV19	TRBJ1-1	ASSPGTEAF
13	TRBV5-1	TRBJ2-1	ASSLAPAGVNEQF
13	TRBV11-2	TRBJ1-1	ASSFREAYNTEAF
14	TRBV6-5	TRBJ2-3	ASSSFLGEGTDTQY
12	TRBV30	TRBJ2-7	AWTQPGSSYEQY
13	TRBV10-1	TRBJ1-1	ASSDSTGVNTEAF
13	TRBV28	TRBJ2-7	ASSVPLAVTYEQY
13	TRBV9	TRBJ2-2	ASSPTRANTGELF
13	TRBV9	TRBJ2-1	ASSAVSGGYNEQF
11	TRBV19	TRBJ1-5	ASSIQGRGPQH
11	TRBV10-2	TRBJ2-6	ASNSAGANVLT
11	TRBV5-1	TRBJ1-2	ASSGGENYGYT
12	TRBV7-6	TRBJ1-1	ASSANRGSTEAF
11	TRBV6-1	TRBJ1-1	ASRREGRTEAF
12	TRBV5-1	TRBJ2-5	ASRMGQGIETQY
13	TRBV25-1	TRBJ2-1	ASSGGWTGLNEQF
13	TRBV6-1	TRBJ1-1	ASSEWAQRNTEAF
13	TRBV2	TRBJ2-1	ASNLRGVWRNEQF
10	TRBV30	TRBJ2-7	AWSVLHHEQY
13	TRBV6-5	TRBJ2-3	ASATRRENQDTQY
12	TRBV29-1	TRBJ2-3	SVDGDRNTDTQY
11	TRBV29-1	TRBJ1-1	SVGGHPNTEAF
11	TRBV11-2	TRBJ2-7	ASSRDTAYEQY
10	TRBV6-5	TRBJ1-1	ASRNRGPEAF
11	TRBV30	TRBJ1-2	AWTVGGSYGYT
13	TRBV4-3	TRBJ2-2	ASSQDYGVTGELF
11	TRBV11-3	TRBJ1-1	ASSYDTNTEAF
13	TRBV5-1	TRBJ2-5	ASSFGRGTQETQY
13	TRBV10-3	TRBJ2-5	AISDWTVSRETQY
11	TRBV29-1	TRBJ1-1	SVAWGEGTEAF
12	TRBV29-1	TRBJ1-2	SVAAGGWKDGYT
15	TRBV4-1	TRBJ2-3	ASSQASSGGASDTQY
15	TRBV4-1	TRBJ2-7	ASSQDLGDRVSYEQY
13	TRBV7-2	TRBJ1-2	ASSPGLAGGYGYT
12	TRBV5-6	TRBJ2-6	ASSSSSGANVLT
13	TRBV5-1	TRBJ2-3	ASSSRQGGPDTQY
12	TRBV27	TRBJ2-5	ASRPGALLVTQY
16	TRBV4-1	TRBJ1-1	ASSPLIGQGVLNTEAF
10	TRBV29-1	TRBJ1-2	SVGTGGSRYT
15	TRBV5-1	TRBJ2-7	ASSGTSGGDSSYEQY
13	TRBV2	TRBJ2-1	ASSESGSSYNEQF
14	TRBV4-1	TRBJ1-1	ASSQIGLQGSTEAF
13	TRBV6-1	TRBJ1-2	ASSERDTANYGYT